One sample yielded the 32 T cell receptor beta chains listed below, sequenced in a study of CD8 T cells in ankylosing spondylitis. TCRdb independently ran MiXCR on the 5' RACE reads; one entry per CDR3 protein. Of some 180,000 distinct CDR3 sequences in the sample, roughly 18% were seen once. The specimen sequenced was blood, either unsorted or a sorted T cell fraction (not recorded which). All receptors come from a male donor under 35 with ankylosing spondylitis or in good health (not recorded which).

The gene calls are TRBV18 and TRBJ1-1; no firm D call. The CDR3 length is 16 residues. From germline, CDR1 is KGHSH and CDR2 LQKENI. Trimming removed 3 bases at V and 1 base at J, with 15 bases between. The CDR3 region has the DNA TGTGCCAGCTCACCGGCGTTGAAGCAATCGAACACTGAAGCTTTCTTT. This sequence encodes CASSPALKQSNTEAFF.

This clonotype was observed many times. The rearrangement uses TRBV4-3 and TRBJ1-4, with D perhaps matching TRBD1 (6 bases). The CDR3 consists of 17 residues. V lost 0 bases, J lost 8 bases, and 19 bases lay in between. Germline V CDR1 and CDR2: LGHNA, YSLEER. The CDR3 spells CASSQEGRTATGEKLFF. Written as DNA, the CDR3 is TGCGCCAGCAGCCAAGAGGGGCGGACGGCCACAGGGGAAAAACTGTTTTTT.

A few counts support this clonotype. The CDR3 sequence: CAIRDYTNEQYF. The CDR3 region has the DNA TGTGCCATCCGGGACTATACCAACGAGCAGTACTTC. This chain links TRBV6-6 with TRBJ2-7, with 7 bases lining up with TRBD2. Looked up from germline, CDR1 is MNHNY and CDR2 is SVGAGI (reference sequence). The CDR3 contains 12 residues. V was pared by 10 bases and J by 5 bases, with 8 bases of the junction left unmatched.

This clonotype has ten or more counts. The V gene is TRBV19, the J gene TRBJ2-7; no reliable D call. Germline loops: CDR1 LNHDA, CDR2 SQIVND (reference sequence). The CDR3 contains 15 residues. The V end was cut by 6 bases, the J end by 6 bases, with 21 bases between. The CDR3 reads CASSISPGSVFEQYF. The CDR3 DNA sequence: TGTGCCAGTAGCATATCACCCGGATCGGTCTTCGAGCAGTACTTC.

Ten or more counts support this clonotype. The J gene is TRBJ2-1, the V gene TRBV3-1; D may be TRBD2 (5 bases). This CDR3 contains 15 residues. The V gene's germline CDR1 is LGHDT and CDR2 YNNKEL (reference sequence). V was shortened by 6 bases and J by 5 bases, with 17 bases between the two germline ends. CDR3 region: CASSSGPREHNEQFF. The CDR3 bases are TGTGCCAGCAGTTCCGGGCCGAGGGAGCACAATGAGCAGTTCTTC.

In this sample, this clonotype turned up many times. The J gene is TRBJ2-5, the V gene TRBV4-1, with 7 bases identical to TRBD2. V gave up 6 bases and J gave up 0 bases; unmatched junction bases: 10. Germline CDR1 reads MGHRA; CDR2 reads YSYEKL. The CDR3 has 16 amino acids. In DNA form, the CDR3 reads TGCGCCAGCAGTGGGCCTCCGGCGGGGGACCAAGAGACCCAGTACTTC. Encoded protein: CASSGPPAGDQETQYF.

The rearrangement links TRBV20-1 to TRBJ2-3; TRBD2 might be the D (6 bases). CDR3 length: 14 amino acids. CDR1 and CDR2 (germline): DFQATT, SNEGSKA (reference sequence). The V gene lost 7 bases and the J gene lost 2 bases, with 16 bases spanning the gap. The CDR3 is CSGIVGGNTDTQYF. CDR3 nucleotide sequence: TGCAGTGGTATCGTTGGAGGGAACACAGATACGCAGTATTTT.

The V gene is TRBV20-1, the J gene TRBJ2-7; 8 bases are shared with TRBD2. Germline values: CDR1 DFQATT, CDR2 SNEGSKA (reference sequence). V was pared by 3 bases and J by 6 bases, with 4 bases of the junction left unmatched. CDR3 length equals 12 residues. As DNA, the CDR3 is TGCAGTGCTAGCGGGGGGGCCACCGAGCAGTACTTC. It is translated as CSASGGATEQYF.

This clonotype was counted at least ten times. This rearrangement joins TRBV19 to TRBJ2-7, with TRBD2 identical over 8 bases. This CDR3 contains 15 residues. Germline CDR1 reads LNHDA; CDR2 reads SQIVND (reference sequence). V was clipped by 3 bases and J by 5 bases; unmatched bases: 9. CDR3 amino acids: CASSIEAGVTHEQYF. The DNA of the CDR3 is TGTGCCAGTAGTATCGAAGCGGGAGTCACCCACGAGCAGTACTTC.

This clonotype showed up just a few times. The chain recombines TRBV29-1 with TRBJ1-1; tentatively, D is TRBD1 (6 bases). V lost 4 bases and J lost 6, with 15 bases in between. This CDR3 is built from 13 residues. Germline V gene lookup returns CDR1 SQVTM and CDR2 ANQGSEA. The CDR3 loop reads CSVVSGDSPEAFF. CDR3 nucleotides: TGCAGCGTTGTGTCAGGGGATTCCCCTGAAGCTTTCTTT.

This clonotype was counted many times. The rearrangement joins TRBV6-1 to TRBJ1-1; D might be TRBD1 (5 bases). The CDR3 is 12 residues long. V shed 1 base and J shed 10 bases, with 10 bases lying between them. Germline loops: CDR1 MNHNS, CDR2 SASEGT. The CDR3 nucleotides read TGTGCCAGCAGTGAAGTTAGGGGAAGAGCTTTCTTT. This codes for CASSEVRGRAFF.

This clonotype has ten or more counts. The chain couples TRBV15 to TRBJ2-3; 7 bases fit TRBD2. Germline V gene lookup returns CDR1 LNHNV and CDR2 YYDKDF (reference sequence). V lost 2 bases, J lost 5 bases, and 7 bases stayed unmatched. The CDR3 consists of 15 residues. This chain's CDR3 is CATSRSREYGDTQYF. DNA of the CDR3: TGTGCCACCAGCAGATCGCGGGAGTACGGAGATACGCAGTATTTT.

This clonotype was recorded at least ten times. This sequence joins TRBV3-1 and TRBJ2-3, with TRBD2 identical over 8 bases. V shed 1 base and J 6 bases; nucleotides not matched to a gene: 9. Germline-derived CDR1 and CDR2 are LGHDT and YNNKEL (reference sequence). The CDR3 is 16 residues long. CDR3 coding DNA: TGTGCCAGCAGCCAAGTAGCGGGAAAATCCCCGGATACGCAGTATTTT. Its protein is CASSQVAGKSPDTQYF.

The V gene is TRBV5-1, the J gene TRBJ2-7; 8 nucleotides match TRBD2. Germline CDR1 and CDR2: SGHRS and YFSETQ. CDR3 size: 14 residues. After removal of 4 bases from V and 3 bases from J, the junction contained 6 bases not matched to a gene. The CDR3 spells CASSISAGVYEQYF. DNA of the CDR3: TGCGCCAGCAGCATATCAGCGGGAGTCTACGAGCAGTACTTC.

This clonotype has ten or more counts. The V and J genes are TRBV18 and TRBJ2-4; D gene uncertain. Germline CDR1 KGHSH, CDR2 LQKENI. With 4 bases removed from V and 4 bases from J, the gap between germline ends came to 5 bases. The CDR3 is 12 residues long. The CDR3 region is CASSLGKNIQYF. Written as DNA, the CDR3 is TGTGCCAGCTCACTCGGTAAAAACATTCAGTACTTC. Filled out from reference TRBV18 and TRBJ2-4, the complete variable domain reads NAGVMQNPRHLVRRRGQEARLRCSPMKGHSHVYWYRQLPEEGLKFMVYLQKENIIDESGMPKERFSAEFPKEGPSILRIQQVVRGDSAAYFCASSLGKNIQYFGAGTRLSVL.

This clonotype was found many times. The chain is built from TRBV24-1 and TRBJ2-2; D gene ambiguous. Germline V gene data show CDR1 as KGHDR and CDR2 as SFDVKD. There are 14 residues in the CDR3. Trimming removed 3 bases at V and 6 bases at J, with 10 bases between. This chain's CDR3 is CATSDLTVSGELFF. As DNA, the CDR3 is TGTGCCACCAGTGATCTGACGGTGTCCGGGGAGCTGTTTTTT.

This clonotype has at least ten counts. The chain joins TRBV4-1 to TRBJ2-1; TRBD2 matches 8 bases. Germline V CDR1 and CDR2: MGHRA, YSYEKL. V shed 6 bases, J shed 10 bases, and the junction held 14 bases outside the gene matches. The CDR3 totals 15 residues. CDR3: CASSPAGVSPREQFF. The CDR3 DNA is TGCGCCAGCAGTCCAGCGGGAGTATCCCCCCGAGAGCAGTTCTTC.

This clonotype was seen only a few times. The V and J genes are TRBV20-1 and TRBJ2-3, with 12 bases matching TRBD2. The J segment lost 5 bases and the V segment lost 5 bases, leaving 14 bases of the junction unmatched. The CDR3 contains 17 residues. From germline, CDR1 is DFQATT and CDR2 SNEGSKA (reference sequence). The CDR3 DNA follows: TGCAGTGCTCGCCCCGGGGGACTAGCGGGTCGCCGAGATACGCAGTATTTT. The encoded protein is CSARPGGLAGRRDTQYF.

This clonotype was seen repeatedly, ten times or more. V is TRBV5-5 and J is TRBJ1-6; unclear D gene. Germline lookup yields CDR1 SGHKS and CDR2 YYEKEE (reference sequence). The germline V and J ends were trimmed by 5 bases and 6 bases, with 12 bases remaining between them. This CDR3 has 14 residues. The CDR3 sequence: CASSQIFGNSPLHF. The CDR3 region has the DNA TGTGCCAGCAGTCAGATCTTCGGTAATTCACCCCTCCACTTT.

This clonotype has a count of ten or more. The chain is built from TRBV12-3 or TRBV12-4 and TRBJ2-3; 7 bases line up with TRBD2. CDR3 length equals 15 residues. V was pared by 7 bases and J by 0 bases, with 7 bases of the junction left unmatched. This CDR3 reads CASTASGPSTDTQYF. Written as DNA, the CDR3 is TGTGCCAGCACGGCTAGCGGTCCTAGCACAGATACGCAGTATTTT.

There are many counts of this clonotype. V gene TRBV12-3 or TRBV12-4 combines with J gene TRBJ2-7; unclear D gene. CDR3 length: 13 amino acids. With 4 bases removed from V and 1 base from J, the gap between germline ends came to 8 bases. The CDR3 DNA reads TGTGCCAGCAGTTCTACTTCATCCTACGAGCAGTACTTC. Its protein is CASSSTSSYEQYF.

This clonotype has ten or more counts. This chain connects TRBV4-1 to TRBJ2-7, with 7 bases identical to TRBD2. This CDR3 is built from 14 residues. V shed 9 bases and J 9 bases; nucleotides not matched to a gene: 17. Germline-derived CDR1 and CDR2 are MGHRA and YSYEKL. CDR3 DNA: TGCGCCAGGAGTAGGCGGGAGAGGTCACGGGCGCAGTACGTC. Translating it yields CARSRRERSRAQYV.

In this sample, this clonotype turned up many times. V is TRBV28 and J is TRBJ1-6, with D possibly TRBD1 on 6 matching bases. Germline-derived CDR1 and CDR2 are MDHEN and SYDVKM. This CDR3 is built from 13 residues. With 3 bases removed from V and 12 bases from J, the gap between germline ends came to 12 bases. As DNA, the CDR3 is TGTGCCAGCAGTTTGTCCCAGGGGAAACCCCTCCACTTT. Translation gives CASSLSQGKPLHF. The variable domain in full, with the rest retrieved from reference TRBV28 and TRBJ1-6, is DVKVTQSSRYLVKRTGEKVFLECVQDMDHENMFWYRQDPGLGLRLIYFSYDVKMKEKGDIPEGYSVSREKKERFSLILESASTNQTSMYLCASSLSQGKPLHFGNGTRLTVT.

This clonotype has a count of ten or more. This sequence joins TRBV6-1 and TRBJ1-3; D gene ambiguous. Germline V gene sequence: CDR1 MNHNS, CDR2 SASEGT. The CDR3 length is 16 residues. Trimming pared 3 bases from V and 0 bases from J, leaving 12 bases between. This CDR3 reads CASSELERSSGNTIYF. DNA for the CDR3: TGTGCCAGCAGTGAGTTGGAAAGAAGCTCTGGAAACACCATATATTTT.

This clonotype has ten or more counts. Here the CDR3 reads CASSTYQETQYF. The CDR3 coding sequence is TGCGCCAGCAGCACATACCAAGAGACCCAGTACTTC. J is TRBJ2-5 and V is TRBV5-1; D unresolved. The CDR3 length is 12 residues. CDR1 and CDR2 from the germline V gene are SGHRS and YFSETQ. The V gene lost 4 bases and the J gene lost 0 bases, with 4 bases spanning the gap.

This clonotype was picked up many times. The chain recombines TRBV5-1 with TRBJ1-1; the D gene is possibly TRBD1 (5 bases). V lost 4 bases, J lost 5 bases, and 9 bases lay in between. The CDR3 is made up of 12 amino acids. Looked up from germline, CDR1 is SGHRS and CDR2 is YFSETQ. The CDR3 coding sequence is TGCGCCAGCAGCCCCGGACATACTGAAGCTTTCTTT. Translation gives CASSPGHTEAFF.

This clonotype was observed at least ten times. V is TRBV7-2 and J is TRBJ1-1; D is possibly TRBD1 (5 bases). Trimming stripped 3 bases from V and 3 bases from J, with 14 bases between. Per the germline V gene, CDR1 is SGHTA and CDR2 is FQGNSA. This CDR3 has 15 amino acids. The CDR3 DNA follows: TGTGCCAGCAGCTTGGTATGGGGGATCGACACTGAAGCTTTCTTT. As protein: CASSLVWGIDTEAFF.

Many counts were recorded for this clonotype. The chain joins TRBV7-8 to TRBJ2-7; the match to TRBD2 covers 13 bases. This CDR3 spans 19 amino acids. In germline, CDR1 is SGHVS, CDR2 FQNEAQ. V lost 5 bases and J lost 2; bases outside the gene matches: 15. DNA for the CDR3: TGTGCCAGCAGCCGAAGAGGGACGGCGACTAGCGGGAGGCCCTACGAGCAGTACGTC. It yields the protein CASSRRGTATSGRPYEQYV.

This clonotype appeared a few times. The chain combines TRBV11-3 with TRBJ2-3; 7 nucleotides match TRBD2. V shed 3 bases and J 4 bases; nucleotides not matched to a gene: 7. The CDR3 contains 15 residues. CDR1 SGHNT and CDR2 YENEEA come from the germline V gene. CDR3 residues: CASSFRGSGADTQYF. The CDR3 DNA reads TGTGCCAGCAGCTTTCGCGGGAGTGGTGCAGATACGCAGTATTTT.

This clonotype occurred once. The chain recombines TRBV20-1 with TRBJ2-7; 15 nucleotides line up with TRBD2. The CDR3 has 12 amino acids. CDR1 and CDR2 from the germline V gene are DFQATT and SNEGSKA (reference sequence). CDR3 nucleotides: TGCAGTGCTTCAACGGGACTAGCGGGAGGTTTCGTC. Its protein is CSASTGLAGGFV.

This clonotype appeared many times. V gene TRBV6-6 combines with J gene TRBJ2-2, with 11 bases that match TRBD2. V trimming: 4 bases; J trimming: 6 bases; junction bases outside the gene matches: 7. The CDR3 has 16 amino acids. The V gene's germline CDR1 is MNHNY and CDR2 SVGAGI (reference sequence). The CDR3 loop reads CASSLTSGIISGELFF. The DNA for the CDR3 is TGTGCCAGCAGTTTGACTAGCGGGATTATTTCCGGGGAGCTGTTTTTT.

This clonotype was picked up many times. The rearrangement links TRBV5-6 to TRBJ2-1, with D unresolved. Germline CDR1 and CDR2: SGHDT and YYEEEE. V lost 0 bases and J lost 6, with 13 bases in between. CDR3 length: 15 amino acids. The CDR3: CASSLDSEAGNEQFF. DNA of the CDR3: TGTGCCAGCAGCTTGGACTCCGAAGCCGGCAATGAGCAGTTCTTC.